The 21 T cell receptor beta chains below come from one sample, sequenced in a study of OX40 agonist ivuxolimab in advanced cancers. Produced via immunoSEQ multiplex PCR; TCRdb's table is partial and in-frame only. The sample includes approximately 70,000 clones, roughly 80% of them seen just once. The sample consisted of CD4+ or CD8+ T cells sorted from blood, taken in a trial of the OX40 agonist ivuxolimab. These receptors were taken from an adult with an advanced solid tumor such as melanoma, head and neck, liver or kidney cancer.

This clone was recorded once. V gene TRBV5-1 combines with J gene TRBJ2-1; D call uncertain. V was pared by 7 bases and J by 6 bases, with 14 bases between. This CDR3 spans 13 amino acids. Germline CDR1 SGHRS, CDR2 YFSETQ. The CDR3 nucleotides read TGCGCCAGCTCGAAAGCCCCTATCAATGAGCAGTTCTTC. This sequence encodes CASSKAPINEQFF.

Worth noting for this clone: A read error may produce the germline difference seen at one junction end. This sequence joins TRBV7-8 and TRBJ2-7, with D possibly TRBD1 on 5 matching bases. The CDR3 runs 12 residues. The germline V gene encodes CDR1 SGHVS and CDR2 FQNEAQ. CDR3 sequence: CASSPYRQQPHF. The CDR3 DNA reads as TGTGCCAGCAGCCCCTACAGACAGCAGCCACACTTC. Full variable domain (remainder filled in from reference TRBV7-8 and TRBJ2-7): GAGVSQSPRYKVAKRGQDVALRCDPISGHVSLFWYQQALGQGPEFLTYFQNEAQLDKSGLPSDRFFAERPEGSVSTLKIQRTQQEDSAVYLCASSPYRQQPHFGPGTRLTVT.

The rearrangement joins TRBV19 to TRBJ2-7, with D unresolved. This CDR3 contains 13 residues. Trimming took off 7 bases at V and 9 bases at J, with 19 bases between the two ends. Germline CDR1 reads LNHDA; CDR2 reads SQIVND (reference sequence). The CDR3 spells CASNLRWHGGQYF. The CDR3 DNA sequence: TGTGCCAGTAATCTGAGGTGGCACGGTGGGCAGTACTTC.

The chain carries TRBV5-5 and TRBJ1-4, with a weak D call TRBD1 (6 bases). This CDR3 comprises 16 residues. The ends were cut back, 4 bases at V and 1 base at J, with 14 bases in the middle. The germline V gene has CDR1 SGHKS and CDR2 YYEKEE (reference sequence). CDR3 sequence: CASSPWTAITNEKLFF. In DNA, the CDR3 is TGTGCCAGCAGCCCATGGACAGCCATAACTAATGAAAAACTGTTTTTT.

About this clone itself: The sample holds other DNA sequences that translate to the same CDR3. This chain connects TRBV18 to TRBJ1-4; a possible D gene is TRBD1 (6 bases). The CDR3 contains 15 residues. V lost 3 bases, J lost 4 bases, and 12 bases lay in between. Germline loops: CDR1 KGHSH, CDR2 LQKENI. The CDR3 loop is CASSPTGGGNEKLFF. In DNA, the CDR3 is TGTGCCAGCTCACCGACAGGAGGCGGTAATGAAAAACTGTTTTTT.

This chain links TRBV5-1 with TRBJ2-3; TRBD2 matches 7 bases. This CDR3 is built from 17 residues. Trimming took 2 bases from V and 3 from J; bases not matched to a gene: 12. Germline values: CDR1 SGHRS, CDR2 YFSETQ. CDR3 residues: CASSLGHPGLRTDTQYF. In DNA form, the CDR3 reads TGCGCCAGCAGCTTAGGTCACCCGGGACTAAGGACAGATACGCAGTATTTT.

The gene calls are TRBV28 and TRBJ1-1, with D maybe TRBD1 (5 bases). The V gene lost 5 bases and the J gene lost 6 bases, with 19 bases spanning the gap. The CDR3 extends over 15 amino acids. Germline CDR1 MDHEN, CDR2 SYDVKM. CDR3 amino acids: CASSPSGGRDSEAFF. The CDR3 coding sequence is TGTGCCAGCAGTCCGAGTGGGGGGAGAGATTCTGAAGCTTTCTTT.

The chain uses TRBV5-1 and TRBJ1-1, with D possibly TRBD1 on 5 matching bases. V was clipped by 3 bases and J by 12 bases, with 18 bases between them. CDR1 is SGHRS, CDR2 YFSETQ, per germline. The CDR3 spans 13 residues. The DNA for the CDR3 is TGCGCCAGCAGCTCTCCTGGGACCTCGAGGTCTTTCTTT. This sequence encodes CASSSPGTSRSFF.

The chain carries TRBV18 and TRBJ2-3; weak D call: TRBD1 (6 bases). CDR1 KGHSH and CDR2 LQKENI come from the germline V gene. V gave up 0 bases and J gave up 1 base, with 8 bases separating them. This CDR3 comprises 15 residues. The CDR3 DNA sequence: TGTGCCAGCTCACCACCCGGACAGCGCACAGATACGCAGTATTTT. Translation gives CASSPPGQRTDTQYF.

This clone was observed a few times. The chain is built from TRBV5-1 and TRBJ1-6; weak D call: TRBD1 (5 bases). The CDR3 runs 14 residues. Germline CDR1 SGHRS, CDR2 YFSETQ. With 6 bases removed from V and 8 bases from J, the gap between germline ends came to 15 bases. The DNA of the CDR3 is TGCGCCAGCAAAACCCGGGACCGGTATTCACCCCTCCACTTT. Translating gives CASKTRDRYSPLHF.

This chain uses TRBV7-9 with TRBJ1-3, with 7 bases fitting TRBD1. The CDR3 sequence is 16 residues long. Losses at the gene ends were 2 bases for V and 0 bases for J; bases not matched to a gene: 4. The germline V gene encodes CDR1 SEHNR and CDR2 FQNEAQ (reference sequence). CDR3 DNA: TGTGCCAGCAGCTTATCGGGACAGATCTCTGGAAACACCATATATTTT. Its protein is CASSLSGQISGNTIYF.

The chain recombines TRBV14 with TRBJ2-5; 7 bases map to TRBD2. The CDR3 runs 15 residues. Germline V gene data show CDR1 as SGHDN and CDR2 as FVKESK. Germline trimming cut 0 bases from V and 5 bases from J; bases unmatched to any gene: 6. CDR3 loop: CASSQERLAGETQYF. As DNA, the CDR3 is TGTGCCAGCAGCCAAGAACGACTAGCAGGGGAGACCCAGTACTTC.

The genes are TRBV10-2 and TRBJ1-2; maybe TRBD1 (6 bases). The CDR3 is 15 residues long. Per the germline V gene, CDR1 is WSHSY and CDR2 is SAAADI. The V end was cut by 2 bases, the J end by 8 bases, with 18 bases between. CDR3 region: CASSEPSRGASGYTF. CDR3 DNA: TGCGCCAGCAGTGAGCCTTCTAGGGGGGCTAGCGGCTACACCTTC.

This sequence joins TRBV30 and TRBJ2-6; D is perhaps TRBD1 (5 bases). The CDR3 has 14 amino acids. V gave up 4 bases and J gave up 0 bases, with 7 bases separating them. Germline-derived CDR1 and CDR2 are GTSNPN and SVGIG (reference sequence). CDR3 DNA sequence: TGTGCCTGGACGACAGTCTCTGGGGCCAACGTCCTGACTTTC. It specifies CAWTTVSGANVLTF.

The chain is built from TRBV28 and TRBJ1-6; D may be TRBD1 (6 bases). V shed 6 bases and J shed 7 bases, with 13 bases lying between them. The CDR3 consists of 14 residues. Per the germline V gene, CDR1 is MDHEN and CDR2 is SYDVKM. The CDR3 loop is CASSVGGGNSPLHF. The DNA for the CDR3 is TGTGCCAGCAGCGTAGGGGGTGGGAATTCACCCCTCCACTTT.

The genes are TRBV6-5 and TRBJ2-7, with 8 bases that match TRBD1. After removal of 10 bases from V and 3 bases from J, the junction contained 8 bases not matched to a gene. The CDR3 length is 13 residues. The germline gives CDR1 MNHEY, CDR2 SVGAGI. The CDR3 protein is CAIGRDRIYEQYF. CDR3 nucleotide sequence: TGTGCCATCGGCCGGGACAGGATCTACGAGCAGTACTTC.

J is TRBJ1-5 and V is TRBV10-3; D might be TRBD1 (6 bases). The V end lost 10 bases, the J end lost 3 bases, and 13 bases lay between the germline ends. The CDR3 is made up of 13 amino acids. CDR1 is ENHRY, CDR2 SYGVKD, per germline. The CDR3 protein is CARPRQANQPQHF. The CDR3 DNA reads TGTGCCAGGCCGCGACAGGCCAATCAGCCCCAGCATTTT.

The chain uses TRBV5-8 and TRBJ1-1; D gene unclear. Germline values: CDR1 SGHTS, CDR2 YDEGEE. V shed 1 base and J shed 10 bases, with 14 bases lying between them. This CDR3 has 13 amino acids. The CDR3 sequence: CASSLTYRKGAFF. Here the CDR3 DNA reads TGTGCCAGCAGCTTGACCTATAGGAAGGGAGCTTTCTTT.

The CDR3 is CASSPRTGGAEANEKLFF. CDR3 in DNA: TGTGCCAGCTCACCACGGACAGGGGGCGCGGAAGCTAATGAAAAACTGTTTTTT. The rearrangement uses TRBV18 and TRBJ1-4, with 11 positions matching TRBD1. V gave up 1 base and J gave up 3 bases; unmatched junction bases: 7. Germline V lookup: CDR1 KGHSH, CDR2 LQKENI. This CDR3 contains 18 residues.

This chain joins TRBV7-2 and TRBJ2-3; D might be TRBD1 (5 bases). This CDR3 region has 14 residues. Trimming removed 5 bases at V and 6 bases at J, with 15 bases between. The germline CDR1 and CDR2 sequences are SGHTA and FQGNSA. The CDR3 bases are TGTGCCAGCAGCCTACGGACACTGAAGGATACGCAGTATTTT. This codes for CASSLRTLKDTQYF.

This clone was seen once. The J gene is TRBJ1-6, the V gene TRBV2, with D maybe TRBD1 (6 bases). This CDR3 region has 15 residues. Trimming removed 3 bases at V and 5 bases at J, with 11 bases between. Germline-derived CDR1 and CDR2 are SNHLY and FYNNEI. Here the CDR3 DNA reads TGTGCCAGCAGTGATCAGGGGCATCATAATTCACCCCTCCACTTT. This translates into CASSDQGHHNSPLHF.